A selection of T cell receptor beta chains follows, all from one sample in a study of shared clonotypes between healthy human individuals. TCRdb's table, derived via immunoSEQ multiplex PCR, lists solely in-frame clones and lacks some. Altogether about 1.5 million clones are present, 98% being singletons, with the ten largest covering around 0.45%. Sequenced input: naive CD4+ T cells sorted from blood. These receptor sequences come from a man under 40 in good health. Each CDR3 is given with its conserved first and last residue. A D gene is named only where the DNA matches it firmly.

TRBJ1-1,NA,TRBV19,CASYRNTEAFF,TGTGCCAGTTACAGGAACACTGAAGCTTTCTTT
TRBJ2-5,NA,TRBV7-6,CASSWNRDWQETQYF,TGTGCCAGCAGCTGGAACCGGGACTGGCAAGAGACCCAGTACTTC
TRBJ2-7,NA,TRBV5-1,CASSNGLGPGSYEQYF,TGCGCCAGCAGCAACGGACTGGGGCCGGGTTCCTACGAGCAGTACTTC
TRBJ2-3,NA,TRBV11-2,CASSSLGGTQYF,TGTGCCAGCAGCTCACTCGGGGGTACGCAGTATTTT
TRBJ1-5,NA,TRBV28,CASRVSNQPQHF,TGTGCCAGCAGAGTCAGCAATCAGCCCCAGCATTTT
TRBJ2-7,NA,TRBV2,CASSEQASSYEQYF,TGTGCCAGCAGTGAACAAGCGTCCTCCTACGAGCAGTACTTC
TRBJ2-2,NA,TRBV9,CASSVGMTNTGELFF,TGTGCCAGCAGCGTAGGGATGACGAACACCGGGGAGCTGTTTTTT
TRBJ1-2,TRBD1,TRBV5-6,CASSLGRTGYDGYTF,TGTGCCAGCAGCTTGGGGCGGACAGGGTACGATGGCTACACCTTC
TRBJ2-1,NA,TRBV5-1,CASSYDLNEQFF,TGCGCCAGCAGCTATGACCTCAATGAGCAGTTCTTC
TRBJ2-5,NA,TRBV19,CASSINRVETQYF,TGTGCCAGTAGTATCAACAGGGTAGAGACCCAGTACTTC
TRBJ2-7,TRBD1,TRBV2,CASRITGAQTYEQYF,TGTGCCAGCAGGATCACAGGGGCCCAGACCTACGAGCAGTACTTC
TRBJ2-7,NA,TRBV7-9,CASSFRVGITYEQYF,TGTGCCAGCAGCTTTCGCGTGGGCATTACCTACGAGCAGTACTTC
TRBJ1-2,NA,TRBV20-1,CSARDQRGYTF,TGCAGTGCTAGAGATCAACGGGGCTACACCTTC